What follows describes a single T cell receptor (beta chain). What it recognizes is unknown. This sample stems from a study of cytomegalovirus exposure and HLA in healthy donors. Study-wide findings and caveats: Most TCRs appeared rarely, but some public TCRs recurred in many donors. In a later analysis, parvovirus B19, influenza, CMV and Epstein-Barr virus appeared linked to several top co-occurrence clusters. According to an earlier analysis, most TCR beta V segments yielded productive rearrangements about 87% or about 30% of the time.

A multiplex PCR was run with 60 Vbeta primers and 13 Jbeta primers. Repertoires were generated with immunoSEQ multiplex PCR, while TCRdb's copy carries only in-frame clones and drops some. The sample yields more than 95,000 clones, roughly 80% seen once. V shed 5 bases, J shed 7 bases, and the junction held 10 bases outside the gene matches. The CDR3 loop spans 15 amino acids. CDR1 is GTSNPN, CDR2 SVGIG, per germline (reference sequence). Donors showed nominal health when sampled, although they likely had unrecorded immune exposures. Sequenced: PBMCs. The chain joins TRBV30 to TRBJ1-6; 8 bases agree with TRBD1. The sequence was obtained from a man younger than 35 in good health and CMV-seropositive. CDR3 residues: CAWEGTGRYNSPLHF. The CDR3 DNA follows: TGTGCCTGGGAAGGGACAGGACGGTACAATTCACCCCTCCACTTT. The whole variable domain, remainder taken from reference TRBV30 and TRBJ1-6, is SQTIHQWPATLVQPVGSPLSLECTVEGTSNPNLYWYRQAAGRGLQLLFYSVGIGQISSEVPQNLSASRPQDRQFILSSKKLLLSDSGFYLCAWEGTGRYNSPLHFGNGTRLTVT.